This TCR beta chain was captured in a study of T cells in Graves' hyperthyroidism and ophthalmopathy. General study findings and limits: Ophthalmopathy could be told apart from stable hyperthyroidism with a 13 V-J model. Within blood appeared most thyroid clonotypes that had expanded above 0.001.

The CDR3 is 14 amino acids. The germline CDR1 and CDR2 sequences are LNHNV and YYDKDF (reference sequence). V lost 0 bases, J lost 2 bases, and 7 bases lay in between. A note on this clonotype: What it binds is not known.

The TCR beta CDR3 regions underwent amplification using RNA transcripts as the source. Researchers ran a first-round RT-PCR on the TCR CDR3 using the HTBI primer set. TCRdb fed the multiplex PCR reads into MiXCR, producing one record per CDR3 protein. The repertoire includes about 520,000 distinct CDR3 sequences, around 22% of them detected once, and approximately 10% sits in the top ten. The chain employs TRBV15 and TRBJ1-2; D unclear. The clonotype was recovered from a woman aged 30 to 39 with Graves' ophthalmopathy. Sequencing used blood. CDR3 amino acids: CATSRDYGNYGYTF. DNA of the CDR3: TGTGCCACCAGCAGAGATTACGGAAACTATGGCTACACCTTC.